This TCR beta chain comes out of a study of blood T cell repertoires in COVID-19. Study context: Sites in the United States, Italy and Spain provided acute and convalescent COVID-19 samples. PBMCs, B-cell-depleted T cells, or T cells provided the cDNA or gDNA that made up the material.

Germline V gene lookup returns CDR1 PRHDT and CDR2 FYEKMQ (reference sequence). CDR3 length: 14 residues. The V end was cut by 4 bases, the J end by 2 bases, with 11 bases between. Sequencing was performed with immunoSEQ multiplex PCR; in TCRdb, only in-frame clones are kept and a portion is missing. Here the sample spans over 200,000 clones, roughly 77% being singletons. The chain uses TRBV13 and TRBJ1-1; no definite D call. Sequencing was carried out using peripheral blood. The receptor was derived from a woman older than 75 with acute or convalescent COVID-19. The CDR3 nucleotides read TGTGCCAGCAGCTCCGGGATAGCCAACACTGAAGCTTTCTTT. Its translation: CASSSGIANTEAFF.